This T cell receptor (beta chain) was found in a study of blood T cell repertoires in COVID-19. About the research overall: From T cells, B-cell-depleted T cells, or PBMCs came the material, which was cDNA or gDNA.

The V and J ends lost 5 bases and 2 bases, in that order; junction bases with no gene match: 8. CDR3 length equals 16 residues. Only in-frame clones appear in the TCRdb table, and some are missing; sequencing was by immunoSEQ multiplex PCR. This table has 150,000 to 200,000 clones, 86% appearing once. The gene calls are TRBV5-3 and TRBJ2-7, with 12 bases that match TRBD2. TRBV5-3 is an open reading frame whose function is uncertain. This receptor was taken from a man aged 50 or older with active or convalescent COVID-19. The specimen was peripheral blood. The CDR3 DNA is TGTGCCAGAAGAGCCGGGACTAGCGGGCTTGCCTACGAGCAGTACTTC. This sequence encodes CARRAGTSGLAYEQYF.